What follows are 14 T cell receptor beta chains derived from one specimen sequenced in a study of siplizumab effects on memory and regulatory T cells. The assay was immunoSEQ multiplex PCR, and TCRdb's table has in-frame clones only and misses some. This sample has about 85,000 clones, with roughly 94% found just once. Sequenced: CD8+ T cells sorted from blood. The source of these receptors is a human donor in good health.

DNA of the CDR3: TGTGCCAGCAGTTCCTCTTTCCGAGGGGACTATGGCTACACCTTC. It codes for CASSSSFRGDYGYTF. V gene TRBV27 combines with J gene TRBJ1-2; tentatively, D is TRBD1 (5 bases). In germline, CDR1 is MNHEY, CDR2 SMNVEV (reference sequence). V shed 4 bases and J shed 3 bases, with 15 bases lying between them. This CDR3 comprises 15 residues.

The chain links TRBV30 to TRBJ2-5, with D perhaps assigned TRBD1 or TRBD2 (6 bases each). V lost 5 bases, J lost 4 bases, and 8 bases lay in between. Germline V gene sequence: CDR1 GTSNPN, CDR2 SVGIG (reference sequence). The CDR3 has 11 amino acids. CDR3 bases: TGTGCCTGGGGGGGGCGAGAGACCCAGTACTTC. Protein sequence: CAWGGRETQYF. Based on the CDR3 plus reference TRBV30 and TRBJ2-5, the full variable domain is SQTIHQWPATLVQPVGSPLSLECTVEGTSNPNLYWYRQAAGRGLQLLFYSVGIGQISSEVPQNLSASRPQDRQFILSSKKLLLSDSGFYLCAWGGRETQYFGPGTRLLVL.

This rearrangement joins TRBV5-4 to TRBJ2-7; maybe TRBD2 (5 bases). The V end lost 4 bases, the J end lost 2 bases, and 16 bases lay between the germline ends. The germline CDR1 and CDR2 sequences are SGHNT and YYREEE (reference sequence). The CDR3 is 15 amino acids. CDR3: CASSPLGSPPYEQYF. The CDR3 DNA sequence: TGTGCCAGCAGCCCTCTGGGGAGCCCTCCCTACGAGCAGTACTTC.

The chain's CDR3 is CASSWSSNQPQHF. CDR3 sequence (DNA): TGTGCCAGCTCTTGGAGTAGCAATCAGCCCCAGCATTTT. This sequence joins TRBV27 and TRBJ1-5, with D unresolved. Trimming removed 8 bases from V and 0 bases from J, with 8 bases in between. The V gene's germline CDR1 is MNHEY and CDR2 SMNVEV (reference sequence). The CDR3 is 13 residues long.

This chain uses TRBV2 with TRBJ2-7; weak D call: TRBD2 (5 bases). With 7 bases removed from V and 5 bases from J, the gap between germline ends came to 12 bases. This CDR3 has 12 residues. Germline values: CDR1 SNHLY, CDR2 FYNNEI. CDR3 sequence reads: CASTAGVNEQYF. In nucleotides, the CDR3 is TGTGCCAGCACCGCCGGGGTGAACGAGCAGTACTTC.

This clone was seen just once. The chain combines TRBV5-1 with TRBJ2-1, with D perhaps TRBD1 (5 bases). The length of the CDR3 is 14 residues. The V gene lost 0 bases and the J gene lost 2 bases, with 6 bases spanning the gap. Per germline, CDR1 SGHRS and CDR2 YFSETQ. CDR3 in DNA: TGCGCCAGCAGCTTGGAAGGGGCCTACAATGAGCAGTTCTTC. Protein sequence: CASSLEGAYNEQFF.

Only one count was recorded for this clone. The CDR3 loop is CASSIRTSVFNEQYF. DNA of the CDR3: TGTGCCAGCAGCATCAGGACTAGCGTATTTAACGAGCAGTACTTC. This chain links TRBV13 with TRBJ2-7; 9 bases match TRBD2. Germline V gene sequence: CDR1 PRHDT, CDR2 FYEKMQ (reference sequence). The V segment lost 5 bases and the J segment 5 bases; nucleotides outside the gene matches: 10. The CDR3 is made up of 15 amino acids.

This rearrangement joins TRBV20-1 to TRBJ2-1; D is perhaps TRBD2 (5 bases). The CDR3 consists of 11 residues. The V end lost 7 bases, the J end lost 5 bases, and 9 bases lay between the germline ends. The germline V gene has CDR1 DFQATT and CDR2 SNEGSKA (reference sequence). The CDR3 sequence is CSGLADNEQFF. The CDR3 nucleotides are TGCAGTGGTCTAGCAGACAATGAGCAGTTCTTC.

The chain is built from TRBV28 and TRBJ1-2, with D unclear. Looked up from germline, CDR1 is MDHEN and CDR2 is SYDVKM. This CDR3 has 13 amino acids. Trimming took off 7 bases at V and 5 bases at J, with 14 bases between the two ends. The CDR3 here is CASNSGGLYGYTF. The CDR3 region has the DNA TGTGCCAGCAACTCGGGCGGATTATATGGCTACACCTTC.

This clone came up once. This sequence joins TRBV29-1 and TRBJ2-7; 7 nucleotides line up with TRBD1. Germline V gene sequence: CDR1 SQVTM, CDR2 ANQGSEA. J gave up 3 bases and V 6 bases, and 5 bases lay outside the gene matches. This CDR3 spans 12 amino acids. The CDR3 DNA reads TGCAGCGTGGACGGACAGGACTACGAGCAGTACTTC. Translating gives CSVDGQDYEQYF.

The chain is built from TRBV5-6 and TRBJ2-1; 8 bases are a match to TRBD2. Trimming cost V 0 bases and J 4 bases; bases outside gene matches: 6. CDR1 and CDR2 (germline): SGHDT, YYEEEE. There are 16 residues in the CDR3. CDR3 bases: TGTGCCAGCAGCTTGGCCATTAGCGGGGATTACAATGAGCAGTTCTTC. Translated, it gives CASSLAISGDYNEQFF.

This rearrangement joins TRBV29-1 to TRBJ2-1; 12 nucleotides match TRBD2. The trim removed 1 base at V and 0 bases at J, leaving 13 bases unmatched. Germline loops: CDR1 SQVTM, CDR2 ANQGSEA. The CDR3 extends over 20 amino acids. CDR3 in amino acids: CSVEGHTGLAGMSSYNEQFF. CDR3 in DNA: TGCAGCGTTGAAGGGCATACGGGACTAGCGGGCATGAGCTCCTACAATGAGCAGTTCTTC.

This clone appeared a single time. The CDR3 DNA follows: TGTGCCAGCAGTCCTTGGACAGGGGGCACAGATACGCAGTATTTT. Translated, it gives CASSPWTGGTDTQYF. The chain joins TRBV6-1 to TRBJ2-3; 9 nucleotides line up with TRBD1. Trimming took 5 bases from V and 1 from J; bases not matched to a gene: 4. The CDR3 consists of 15 residues. In germline, CDR1 is MNHNS, CDR2 SASEGT.

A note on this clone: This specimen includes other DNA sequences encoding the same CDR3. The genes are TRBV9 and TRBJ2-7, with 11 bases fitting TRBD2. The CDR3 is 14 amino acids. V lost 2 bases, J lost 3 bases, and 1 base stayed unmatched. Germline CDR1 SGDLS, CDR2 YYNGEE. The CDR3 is CASSVTSGSYEQYF. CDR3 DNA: TGTGCCAGCAGCGTCACTAGCGGGAGCTACGAGCAGTACTTC.